This TCR beta chain was documented in a study of shared clonotypes between healthy human individuals. As for the study in general: A couple of women and three men aged 18 to 49 made up the donors.

Naive CD8 cells lacked CD45RO, underwent positive selection for CCR7 and left out terminally differentiated effector memory CD45RA+ cells. The V gene's germline CDR1 is SEHNR and CDR2 FQNEAQ (reference sequence). V lost 4 bases, J lost 5 bases, and 21 bases lay in between. The CDR3 is 16 residues long. Some clones are missing from TCRdb's copy, which holds only in-frame ones; the method was immunoSEQ multiplex PCR. The top ten hold roughly 1% of the sample, which has around 2,000,000 clones, around 96% seen once. This clonotype originated in a man in his late teens or twenties in good health. Source material: naive CD8+ T cells sorted from blood. This chain joins TRBV7-9 and TRBJ2-7; D might be TRBD2 (7 bases). This chain's CDR3 is CASSSLPPDSGNEQYF. DNA for the CDR3: TGTGCCAGCAGCTCGCTACCCCCGGACAGCGGGAACGAGCAGTACTTC.